Sequencing of this T cell receptor beta chain was carried out in a study of resident and recirculating memory T cells in vitiligo. Study findings and constraints: Different lesions suggested infiltration by different T cell clones.

Stability required unchanged lesions during the previous 6 months. Patients had to be free of confetti depigmentation, indicating active vitiligo. TCRdb keeps only in-frame clones here, not all; method: immunoSEQ multiplex PCR. This sample has tens of thousands of clones, with just over 90% found just once. The V and J ends lost 0 bases and 1 base, in that order; junction bases with no gene match: 12. CDR3 size: 18 residues. Per germline, CDR1 SGDLS and CDR2 YYNGEE. This clone was seen only once. What it binds is unknown. The sample taken for sequencing was blood. The receptor's source is a male donor with vitiligo. This rearrangement joins TRBV9 to TRBJ2-5, with TRBD2 matching over 7 bases. CDR3 sequence reads: CASSVAFSERGIQETQYF. CDR3 coding DNA: TGTGCCAGCAGCGTAGCTTTCTCGGAGCGGGGAATCCAAGAGACCCAGTACTTC. The full variable domain, its missing parts supplied by reference TRBV9 and TRBJ2-5, is DSGVTQTPKHLITATGQRVTLRCSPRSGDLSVYWYQQSLDQGLQFLIQYYNGEERAKGNILERFSAQQFPDLHSELNLSSLELGDSALYFCASSVAFSERGIQETQYFGPGTRLLVL.